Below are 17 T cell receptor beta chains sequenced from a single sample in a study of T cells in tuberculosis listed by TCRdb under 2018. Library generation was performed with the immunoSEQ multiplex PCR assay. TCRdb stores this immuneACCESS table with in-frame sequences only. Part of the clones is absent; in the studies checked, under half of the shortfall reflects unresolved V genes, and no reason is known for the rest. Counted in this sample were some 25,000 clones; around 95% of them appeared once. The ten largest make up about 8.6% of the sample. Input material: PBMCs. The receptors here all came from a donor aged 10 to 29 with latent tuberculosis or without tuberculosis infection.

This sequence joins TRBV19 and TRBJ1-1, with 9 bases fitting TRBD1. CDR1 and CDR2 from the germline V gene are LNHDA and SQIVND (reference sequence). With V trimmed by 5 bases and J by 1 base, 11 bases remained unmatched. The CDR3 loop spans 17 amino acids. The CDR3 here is CASSLRDRASTNTEAFF. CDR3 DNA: TGTGCCAGTAGTCTCCGGGACAGGGCCTCCACGAACACTGAAGCTTTCTTT.

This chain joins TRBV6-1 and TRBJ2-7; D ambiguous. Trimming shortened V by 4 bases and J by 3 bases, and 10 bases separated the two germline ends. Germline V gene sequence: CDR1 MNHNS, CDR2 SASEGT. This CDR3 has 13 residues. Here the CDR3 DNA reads TGTGCCAGCAGTGCATTCCGTAGCTACGAGCAGTACTTC. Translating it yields CASSAFRSYEQYF.

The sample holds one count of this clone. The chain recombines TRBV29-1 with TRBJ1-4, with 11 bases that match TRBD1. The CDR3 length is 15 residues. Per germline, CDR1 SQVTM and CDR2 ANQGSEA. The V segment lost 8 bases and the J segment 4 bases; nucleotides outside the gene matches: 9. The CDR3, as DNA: TGCAGCACTCGGACAGGGGGCTTGGGTAATGAAAAACTGTTTTTT. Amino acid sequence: CSTRTGGLGNEKLFF.

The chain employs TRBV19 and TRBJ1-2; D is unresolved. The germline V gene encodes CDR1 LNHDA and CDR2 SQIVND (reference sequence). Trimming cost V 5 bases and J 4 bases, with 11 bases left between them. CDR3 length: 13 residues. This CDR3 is CASSPASRYGYTF. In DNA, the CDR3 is TGTGCCAGTAGTCCCGCATCGCGCTATGGCTACACCTTC. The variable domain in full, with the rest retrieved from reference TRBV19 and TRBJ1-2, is DGGITQSPKYLFRKEGQNVTLSCEQNLNHDAMYWYRQDPGQGLRLIYYSQIVNDFQKGDIAEGYSVSREKKESFPLTVTSAQKNPTAFYLCASSPASRYGYTFGSGTRLTVV.

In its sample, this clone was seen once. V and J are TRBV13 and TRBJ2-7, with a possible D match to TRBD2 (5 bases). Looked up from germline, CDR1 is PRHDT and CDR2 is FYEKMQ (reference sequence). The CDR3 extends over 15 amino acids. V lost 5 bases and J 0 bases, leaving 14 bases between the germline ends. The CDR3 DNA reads TGTGCCAGCAGCCGTGCCGGGGTAAGCTCCTACGAGCAGTACTTC. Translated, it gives CASSRAGVSSYEQYF.

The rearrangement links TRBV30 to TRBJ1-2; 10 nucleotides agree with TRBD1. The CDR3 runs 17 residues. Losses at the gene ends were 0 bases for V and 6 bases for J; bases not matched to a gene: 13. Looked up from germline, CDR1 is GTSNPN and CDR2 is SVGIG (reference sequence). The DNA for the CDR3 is TGTGCCTGGAGTGTCGGGACAGGGGTCCCTCTCCCCAATGGCTACACCTTC. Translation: CAWSVGTGVPLPNGYTF.

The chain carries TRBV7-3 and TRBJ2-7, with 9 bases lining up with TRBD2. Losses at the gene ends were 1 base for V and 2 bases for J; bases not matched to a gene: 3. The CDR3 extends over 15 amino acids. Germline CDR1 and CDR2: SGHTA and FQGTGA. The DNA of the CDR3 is TGTGCCAGCAGCTTAATAGCGGGGGTAACCTACGAGCAGTACTTC. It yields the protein CASSLIAGVTYEQYF.

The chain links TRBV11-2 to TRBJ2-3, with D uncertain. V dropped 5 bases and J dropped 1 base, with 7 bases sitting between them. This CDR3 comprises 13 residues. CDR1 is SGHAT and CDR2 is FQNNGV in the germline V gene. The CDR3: CASSASGTDTQYF. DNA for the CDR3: TGTGCCAGCAGCGCATCAGGCACAGATACGCAGTATTTT.

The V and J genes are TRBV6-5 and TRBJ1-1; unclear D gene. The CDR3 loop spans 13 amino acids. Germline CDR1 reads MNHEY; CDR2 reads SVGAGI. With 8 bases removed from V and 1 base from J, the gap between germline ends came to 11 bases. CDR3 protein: CASQAPRNTEAFF. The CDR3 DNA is TGTGCCAGCCAGGCGCCTCGGAACACTGAAGCTTTCTTT.

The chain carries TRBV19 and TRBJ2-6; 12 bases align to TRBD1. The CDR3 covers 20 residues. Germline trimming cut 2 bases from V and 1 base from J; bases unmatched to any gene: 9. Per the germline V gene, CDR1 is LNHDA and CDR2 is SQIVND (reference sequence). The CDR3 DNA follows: TGTGCCAGTAGTATACCCCTGTCGGGACAGGGGGCGTCTGGGGCCAACGTCCTGACTTTC. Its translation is CASSIPLSGQGASGANVLTF.

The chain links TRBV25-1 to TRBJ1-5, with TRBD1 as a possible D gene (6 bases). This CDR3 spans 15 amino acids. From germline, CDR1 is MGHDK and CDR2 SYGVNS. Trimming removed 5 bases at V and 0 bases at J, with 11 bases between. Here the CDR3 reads CASSPRGHSNQPQHF. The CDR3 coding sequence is TGTGCCAGCAGTCCCCGGGGACATAGCAATCAGCCCCAGCATTTT.

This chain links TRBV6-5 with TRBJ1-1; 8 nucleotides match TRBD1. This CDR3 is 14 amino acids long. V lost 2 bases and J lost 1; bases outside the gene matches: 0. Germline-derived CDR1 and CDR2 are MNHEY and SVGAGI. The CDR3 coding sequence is TGTGCCAGCAGTTACGGACAGGGGAACACTGAAGCTTTCTTT. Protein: CASSYGQGNTEAFF.

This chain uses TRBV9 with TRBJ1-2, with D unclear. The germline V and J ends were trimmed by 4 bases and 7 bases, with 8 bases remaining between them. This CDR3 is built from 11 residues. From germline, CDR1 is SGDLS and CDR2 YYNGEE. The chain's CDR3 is CASSRESGYTF. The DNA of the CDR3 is TGTGCCAGCAGCCGCGAGAGTGGCTACACCTTC.

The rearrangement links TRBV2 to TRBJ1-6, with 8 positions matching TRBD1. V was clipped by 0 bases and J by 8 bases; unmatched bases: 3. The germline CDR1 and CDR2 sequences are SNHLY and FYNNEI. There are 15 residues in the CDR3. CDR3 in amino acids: CASSEAWTGYSPLHF. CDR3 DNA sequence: TGTGCCAGCAGTGAAGCCTGGACAGGGTATTCACCCCTCCACTTT.

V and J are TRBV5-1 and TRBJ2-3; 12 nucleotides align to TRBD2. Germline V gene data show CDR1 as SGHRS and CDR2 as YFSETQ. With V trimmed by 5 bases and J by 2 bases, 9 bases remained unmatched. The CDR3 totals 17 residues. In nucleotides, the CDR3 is TGCGCCAGCAGACTAGCTAGCGGGGGGGCTCTCACAGATACGCAGTATTTT. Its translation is CASRLASGGALTDTQYF.

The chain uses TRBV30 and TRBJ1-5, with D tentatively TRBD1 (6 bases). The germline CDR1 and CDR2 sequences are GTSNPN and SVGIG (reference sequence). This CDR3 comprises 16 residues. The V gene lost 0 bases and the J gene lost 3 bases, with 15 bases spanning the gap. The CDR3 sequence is CAWSVGPRGNNQPQHF. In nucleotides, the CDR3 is TGTGCCTGGAGTGTGGGTCCGAGGGGGAACAATCAGCCCCAGCATTTT.

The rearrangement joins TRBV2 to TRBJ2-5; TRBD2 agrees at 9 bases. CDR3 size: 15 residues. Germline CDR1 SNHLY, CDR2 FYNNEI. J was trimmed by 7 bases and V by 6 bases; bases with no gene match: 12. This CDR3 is CASRAAGTSSGTQYF. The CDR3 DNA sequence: TGTGCCAGCAGGGCGGCCGGGACTAGCTCCGGGACCCAGTACTTC. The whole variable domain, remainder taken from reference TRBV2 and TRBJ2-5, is EPEVTQTPSHQVTQMGQEVILRCVPISNHLYFYWYRQILGQKVEFLVSFYNNEISEKSEIFDDQFSVERPDGSNFTLKIRSTKLEDSAMYFCASRAAGTSSGTQYFGPGTRLLVL.